Below are 28 T cell receptor beta chains sequenced from a single sample in a study of T cells after yellow fever vaccination. From the 5' RACE reads, TCRdb called clonotypes with MiXCR, one entry per CDR3 protein. This sample has approximately 330,000 distinct CDR3 sequences, with about 12% found just once. This specimen was CD4+ T cells sorted from PBMCs, taken 15 days after the yellow fever booster vaccination. The receptors were sampled from a man aged 18-30 years who received the YFV17D yellow fever vaccine.

The genes are TRBV7-3 and TRBJ2-5, with TRBD2 matching 7 bases. There are 14 residues in the CDR3. Germline V gene sequence: CDR1 SGHTA, CDR2 FQGTGA. V dropped 1 base and J dropped 5; count of bases not matched to a gene: 4. DNA for the CDR3: TGTGCCAGCAGCTTAAGCGGGAGCGGGGAGACCCAGTACTTC. Residues: CASSLSGSGETQYF.

The table lists this clonotype with many counts. V and J are TRBV6-2 or TRBV6-3 and TRBJ2-5; D is unclear. The CDR3 covers 14 residues. V was trimmed by 8 bases and J by 4 bases, leaving 17 bases between them. CDR1 MNHEY and CDR2 SVGEGT come from the germline V gene. The CDR3 is CASGSRAPGETQYF. In DNA form, the CDR3 reads TGTGCCAGCGGATCTCGGGCGCCAGGAGAGACCCAGTACTTC.

The table lists this clonotype with a few counts. V gene TRBV5-1 combines with J gene TRBJ2-3, with 14 bases that match TRBD2. Losses at the gene ends were 3 bases for V and 7 bases for J; bases not matched to a gene: 7. The germline CDR1 and CDR2 sequences are SGHRS and YFSETQ. This CDR3 region has 16 residues. CDR3 protein: CASSSRTSGGPYTQYF. CDR3 sequence (DNA): TGCGCCAGCAGCTCTCGGACTAGCGGGGGGCCTTATACGCAGTATTTT.

The chain combines TRBV7-9 with TRBJ2-1; 8 bases align to TRBD2. CDR1 and CDR2 (germline): SEHNR, FQNEAQ (reference sequence). The V segment lost 5 bases and the J segment 10 bases; nucleotides outside the gene matches: 7. This CDR3 region has 13 residues. The CDR3 region has the DNA TGTGCCAGCAGCCTCCGTAGCGGGGACGAGCAGTTCTTC. This sequence encodes CASSLRSGDEQFF.

V usage is TRBV4-2 and J usage is TRBJ2-5; TRBD1 is a possible D gene (6 bases). V lost 1 base to trimming and J lost 7 bases, with 28 bases between them. The CDR3 runs 19 residues. Germline values: CDR1 LGHNA, CDR2 YNFKEQ. The CDR3 nucleotides are TGTGCCAGCAGCCAAGTTGTCTACGGAAGGGGGTCTCCCTCGGGGACCCAGTACTTC. Translated, it gives CASSQVVYGRGSPSGTQYF.

This clonotype showed up many times. The chain combines TRBV4-1 with TRBJ2-3; the match to TRBD2 covers 11 bases. Germline V CDR1 and CDR2: MGHRA, YSYEKL. Trimming took 0 bases from V and 6 from J; bases not matched to a gene: 8. The CDR3 length is 17 residues. The CDR3 coding sequence is TGCGCCAGCAGCCAAGAGGTGACTAGCGGGGCCGGGGATACGCAGTATTTT. This sequence encodes CASSQEVTSGAGDTQYF.

This clonotype showed up many times. The chain links TRBV7-2 to TRBJ2-3; D is unresolved. The germline V gene encodes CDR1 SGHTA and CDR2 FQGNSA. CDR3 length: 14 residues. Deletions cut 2 bases from V and 0 bases from J, with 6 bases between. The CDR3 region is CASSLMASTDTQYF. The CDR3 nucleotides are TGTGCCAGCAGCTTAATGGCGAGCACAGATACGCAGTATTTT.

Many counts were recorded for this clonotype. The rearrangement links TRBV10-3 to TRBJ1-3, with D maybe TRBD1 (5 bases). Germline CDR1 reads ENHRY; CDR2 reads SYGVKD. Trimming removed 4 bases at V and 0 bases at J, with 10 bases between. CDR3 length: 15 amino acids. CDR3 bases: TGTGCCATCAGTGGACAGCCTAGCTCTGGAAACACCATATATTTT. This codes for CAISGQPSSGNTIYF.

The V and J genes are TRBV7-2 and TRBJ1-2; TRBD1 matches at 9 bases. Germline V gene sequence: CDR1 SGHTA, CDR2 FQGNSA. J lost 8 bases, V lost 4 bases, and 5 bases had no gene match. The CDR3 sequence is 13 residues long. CDR3 sequence: CASSWDREYGYTF. DNA for the CDR3: TGTGCCAGCAGCTGGGACAGGGAATACGGCTACACCTTC.

This clonotype was detected only a few times. This chain uses TRBV29-1 with TRBJ2-2; D might be TRBD1 (5 bases). Germline V gives CDR1 SQVTM, CDR2 ANQGSEA. The V end was cut by 5 bases, the J end by 3 bases, with 13 bases between. This CDR3 is 14 amino acids long. Here the CDR3 DNA reads TGCAGCGTTTGTTTCAGGGTGGACACCGGGGAGCTGTTTTTT. Translating gives CSVCFRVDTGELFF.

This clonotype was counted at least ten times. V gene TRBV28 combines with J gene TRBJ1-5; D call uncertain. CDR1 is MDHEN and CDR2 is SYDVKM in the germline V gene. V gave up 7 bases and J gave up 2 bases, with 15 bases separating them. The CDR3 covers 15 residues. CDR3 bases: TGTGCCAGCACCTCGGGAATGGAGGGCAATCAGCCCCAGCATTTT. Translated, it gives CASTSGMEGNQPQHF.

This clonotype was seen more than once but under ten times. The V and J genes are TRBV5-1 and TRBJ2-6; D is possibly TRBD1 or TRBD2 (5 bases each). Trimming removed 5 bases at V and 4 bases at J, with 13 bases between. CDR1 is SGHRS, CDR2 YFSETQ, per germline. There are 15 residues in the CDR3. CDR3 nucleotides: TGCGCCAGCAGTACCTCCGGGGACGGGGCCAACGTCCTGACTTTC. Translated: CASSTSGDGANVLTF.

This rearrangement joins TRBV10-3 to TRBJ2-1; a possible D gene is TRBD2 (6 bases). The germline V gene has CDR1 ENHRY and CDR2 SYGVKD. Trimming left V 6 bases short and J 3 bases short, with 15 bases between. This CDR3 has 15 residues. The CDR3 spells CAISLDSEGYNEQFF. In nucleotides, the CDR3 is TGTGCCATCAGCCTCGATTCGGAGGGCTACAATGAGCAGTTCTTC.

This clonotype was recorded a few times. V usage is TRBV23-1 and J usage is TRBJ2-7; no definite D call. TRBV23-1 is sorted into the ORF group, with uncertain function. This CDR3 comprises 14 residues. V was shortened by 4 bases and J by 3 bases, with 13 bases between the two germline ends. The CDR3 sequence is CASSPPAGIYEQYF. CDR3 in DNA: TGCGCCAGCAGTCCCCCGGCCGGAATCTACGAGCAGTACTTC.

V gene TRBV20-1 combines with J gene TRBJ2-7; D is possibly TRBD1 (6 bases). The germline CDR1 and CDR2 sequences are DFQATT and SNEGSKA (reference sequence). Trimming took 3 bases from V and 0 from J, leaving 12 bases between them. The CDR3 runs 14 residues. Written as DNA, the CDR3 is TGCAGTGCTAGCAGGACAGAAGGCTCCTACGAGCAGTACTTC. This sequence encodes CSASRTEGSYEQYF.

This clonotype turned up a few times. The genes are TRBV6-4 and TRBJ2-5; TRBD2 agrees at 9 bases. The CDR3 extends over 14 amino acids. The V gene's germline CDR1 is MRHNA and CDR2 SNTAGT. The V and J ends lost 7 bases and 2 bases, in that order; junction bases with no gene match: 5. This CDR3 is CASTAGGAQETQYF. As DNA, the CDR3 is TGTGCCAGCACGGCGGGGGGGGCTCAAGAGACCCAGTACTTC.

V gene TRBV27 combines with J gene TRBJ1-6; D is undetermined. The CDR3 runs 12 residues. With 3 bases removed from V and 8 bases from J, the gap between germline ends came to 5 bases. In germline, CDR1 is MNHEY, CDR2 SMNVEV (reference sequence). This chain's CDR3 is CASSFRDSPLHF. The CDR3 coding sequence is TGTGCCAGCAGTTTCCGAGATTCACCCCTCCACTTT.

This clonotype was seen a handful of times. The chain links TRBV5-4 to TRBJ1-2; tentatively, D is TRBD1 (5 bases). The CDR3 consists of 14 residues. With 2 bases removed from V and 4 bases from J, the gap between germline ends came to 12 bases. CDR1 is SGHNT, CDR2 YYREEE, per germline (reference sequence). CDR3 DNA sequence: TGTGCCAGCAGCTTAATGGGGGTTCTCTATGGCTACACCTTC. It translates to CASSLMGVLYGYTF. Combining the CDR3 with reference TRBV5-4 and TRBJ1-2 gives the whole variable domain ETGVTQSPTHLIKTRGQQVTLRCSSQSGHNTVSWYQQALGQGPQFIFQYYREEENGRGNFPPRFSGLQFPNYSSELNVNALELDDSALYLCASSLMGVLYGYTFGSGTRLTVV.

The J gene is TRBJ2-3, the V gene TRBV7-9, with TRBD1 matching over 8 bases. Germline-derived CDR1 and CDR2 are SEHNR and FQNEAQ (reference sequence). There are 16 residues in the CDR3. V dropped 5 bases and J dropped 3; count of bases not matched to a gene: 10. CDR3 DNA sequence: TGTGCCAGCAGCCCGAGGACAGGGCGGACGACAGATACGCAGTATTTT. Amino acids: CASSPRTGRTTDTQYF. Full variable domain (outside the CDR3, taken from reference TRBV7-9 and TRBJ2-3): DTGVSQNPRHKITKRGQNVTFRCDPISEHNRLYWYRQTLGQGPEFLTYFQNEAQLEKSRLLSDRFSAERPKGSFSTLEIQRTEQGDSAMYLCASSPRTGRTTDTQYFGPGTRLTVL.

V and J are TRBV5-4 and TRBJ1-1; tentative D call: TRBD1 (5 bases). V lost 3 bases, J lost 6 bases, and 18 bases lay in between. Germline values: CDR1 SGHNT, CDR2 YYREEE (reference sequence). There are 15 residues in the CDR3. For the CDR3, the DNA is TGTGCCAGCAGCTCGGGGACCTGGGATCTTCCTGAAGCTTTCTTT. Residues: CASSSGTWDLPEAFF.

This chain joins TRBV7-6 and TRBJ2-6, with D perhaps TRBD1 (5 bases). V lost 1 base and J 12 bases, leaving 10 bases between the germline ends. CDR1 and CDR2 from the germline V gene are SGHVS and FNYEAQ. CDR3 length: 13 residues. Written as DNA, the CDR3 is TGTGCCAGCAGCTTAGTCAGGGAAAGCGTCCTGACTTTC. Protein sequence: CASSLVRESVLTF.

J is TRBJ2-7 and V is TRBV4-3; TRBD1 agrees at 8 bases. Germline-derived CDR1 and CDR2 are LGHNA and YSLEER. This CDR3 comprises 15 residues. V was pared by 1 base and J by 3 bases, with 5 bases of the junction left unmatched. CDR3 sequence (DNA): TGCGCCAGCAGCCAAGCCGGGACAGGCAACTACGAGCAGTACTTC. Its protein is CASSQAGTGNYEQYF.

Many counts were recorded for this clonotype. The chain employs TRBV24-1 and TRBJ2-3; TRBD2 might be the D (7 bases). Germline CDR1 reads KGHDR; CDR2 reads SFDVKD. Trimming cost V 5 bases and J 1 base, with 9 bases left between them. The CDR3 consists of 14 residues. The CDR3 nucleotides read TGTGCCACCAGTGTGCGGGGGCGCACAGATACGCAGTATTTT. It encodes CATSVRGRTDTQYF.

This sequence joins TRBV18 and TRBJ2-1; D may be TRBD1 (5 bases). V lost 3 bases, J lost 4 bases, and 10 bases lay in between. The CDR3 has 14 residues. Germline V gene sequence: CDR1 KGHSH, CDR2 LQKENI. CDR3 coding DNA: TGTGCCAGCTCACCCTCGACAGCATACAATGAGCAGTTCTTC. Protein product: CASSPSTAYNEQFF.

The CDR3 sequence is CASGRSQETQYF. The CDR3, as DNA: TGCGCCAGCGGGCGTTCCCAAGAGACCCAGTACTTC. This sequence joins TRBV5-1 and TRBJ2-5, with unresolved D. Trimming took off 7 bases at V and 1 base at J, with 8 bases between the two ends. This CDR3 has 12 amino acids. In germline, CDR1 is SGHRS, CDR2 YFSETQ.

The V and J genes are TRBV29-1 and TRBJ2-5, with D maybe TRBD1 (7 bases). Germline V gene lookup returns CDR1 SQVTM and CDR2 ANQGSEA. The CDR3 extends over 17 amino acids. The V end was cut by 5 bases, the J end by 9 bases, with 31 bases between. The CDR3 nucleotides read TGCAGCGTTTCTGGGGGGACAGCCCAATCCGCCGCTGGACCCCAGTACTTC. Protein: CSVSGGTAQSAAGPQYF.

This clonotype turned up a few times. V and J are TRBV12-3 or TRBV12-4 and TRBJ1-2; 7 bases map to TRBD1. J gave up 8 bases and V 6 bases, and 12 bases lay outside the gene matches. This CDR3 region has 14 residues. The CDR3 reads CASSAVTGFGGYTF. The CDR3 DNA reads as TGTGCCAGCAGCGCCGTGACAGGGTTCGGCGGCTACACCTTC.

This clonotype occurred a few times. The J gene is TRBJ1-3, the V gene TRBV20-1, with 7 bases lining up with TRBD1. Per germline, CDR1 DFQATT and CDR2 SNEGSKA (reference sequence). After removal of 3 bases from V and 3 bases from J, the junction contained 2 bases not matched to a gene. This CDR3 comprises 13 residues. The DNA for the CDR3 is TGCAGTGCTAGTACAGGGGATGGAAACACCATATATTTT. It codes for CSASTGDGNTIYF.